This T cell receptor (beta chain) stems from a study of post-analysis software for immune sequencing data. Study-level background: The patients showed relapsing-remitting, secondary progressive and progressive-relapsing multiple sclerosis courses. Study conclusions and caveats: Patients carried roughly 5 TRBV segments more frequently than controls did, and TRBV5-6, TRBV5-1 and TRBV20-1 were among them.

The germline CDR1 and CDR2 sequences are LGHDT and YNNKEL (reference sequence). This CDR3 spans 13 amino acids. V was trimmed by 10 bases and J by 9 bases, leaving 19 bases between them. Built from TCR beta cDNA, the libraries had unique molecular identifiers in them. A single record per CDR3 protein comes from TCRdb applying MiXCR to the PCR reads. Among about 770,000 distinct CDR3 sequences listed, 46% were seen once. In the case of this clonotype: What it binds is unknown.

The sample taken for sequencing was blood. The source is a girl aged 5 to 17 with multiple sclerosis. The J gene is TRBJ2-1, the V gene TRBV3-1; D is perhaps TRBD2 (6 bases). The CDR3 coding sequence is TGTGCCAACAGAGAGCGGGCTCTTCCTGAGCAGTTCTTC. This sequence encodes CANRERALPEQFF.